This section outlines one T cell receptor (beta chain) sequence together with its context. V was cut by 2 bases and J by 5 bases, with 9 bases left in between. Germline-derived CDR1 and CDR2 are SGHAT and FQNNGV. The CDR3 spans 13 residues. Study processing details: Nucleated cell number was recorded as an estimate derived from reference gene primer amplification. This table comes from immunoSEQ multiplex PCR, and its TCRdb copy is limited to in-frame clones, with some not included. V and J calls and clone size are given by that table; D and trimming were obtained from the DNA. The table lists more than 35,000 clones, 65% to 90% of them singletons. This sample was included in a study of blood T cell repertoires in COVID-19. Study summary: Samples of COVID-19 (acute and convalescent) were obtained from the United States, Italy and Spain. From T cells, B-cell-depleted T cells, or PBMCs came the material, which was cDNA or gDNA.

This chain links TRBV11-2 with TRBJ1-1; TRBD1 might be the D (5 bases). The sequence was collected from a human donor in a cohort sampled during active COVID-19. Sample: peripheral blood. The CDR3 DNA sequence: TGTGCCAGCAGCTTAACCCGACAGACTGAAGCTTTCTTT. This sequence encodes CASSLTRQTEAFF.